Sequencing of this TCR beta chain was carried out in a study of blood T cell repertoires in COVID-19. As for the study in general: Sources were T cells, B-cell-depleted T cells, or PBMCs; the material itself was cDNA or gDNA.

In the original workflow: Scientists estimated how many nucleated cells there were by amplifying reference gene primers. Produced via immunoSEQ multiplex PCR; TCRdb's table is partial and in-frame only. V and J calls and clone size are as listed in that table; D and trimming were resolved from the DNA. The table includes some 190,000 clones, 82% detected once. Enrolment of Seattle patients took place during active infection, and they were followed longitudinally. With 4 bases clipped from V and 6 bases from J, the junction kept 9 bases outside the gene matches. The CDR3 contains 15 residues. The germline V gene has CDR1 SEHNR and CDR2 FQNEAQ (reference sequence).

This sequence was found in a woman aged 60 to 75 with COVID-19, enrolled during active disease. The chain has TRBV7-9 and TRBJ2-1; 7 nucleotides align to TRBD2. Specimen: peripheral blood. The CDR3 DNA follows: TGTGCCAGCAGCTCAGGACTAGGAGGGGCCAATGAGCAGTTCTTC. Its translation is CASSSGLGGANEQFF.